The 2 T cell receptor beta chains below all came from one sample that was sequenced in a study of T cell repertoires in ileal Crohn's disease. Generated by immunoSEQ multiplex PCR, the TCRdb table keeps only in-frame clones and is missing some. Among around 4,400 clones listed, less than 85% were seen once. Sequencing used ileal tissue. Every receptor here comes from an adult with Crohn's disease.

The rearrangement joins TRBV29-1 to TRBJ1-1, with a tentative D call TRBD1 (6 bases). The CDR3 contains 13 residues. Germline CDR1 reads SQVTM; CDR2 reads ANQGSEA. The CDR3 here is CSHRAGDNTEAFF. CDR3 bases: TGCTCGCATCGGGCAGGGGATAACACTGAAGCTTTCTTT.

Remarks on this clone: The junction departs from the called germline gene at one end, perhaps through a read error. The genes are TRBV29-1 and TRBJ2-1; 8 positions agree with TRBD2. The CDR3 loop spans 13 amino acids. The germline gives CDR1 SQVTM, CDR2 ANQGSEA. The CDR3 protein is CSVGRGGSNGQFF. The CDR3 nucleotides are TGCAGCGTTGGACGGGGGGGGAGCAATGGGCAGTTCTTC.